The 29 T cell receptor beta chains below all came from one sample that was sequenced in a study of T cell clones after liver transplantation. Repertoires were generated with immunoSEQ multiplex PCR, while TCRdb's copy carries only in-frame clones and drops some. This sample has about 75,000 clones, with roughly 80% found just once. This material consisted of CD4+ T cells from blood, taken roughly 50 months after liver transplant. The source is a human patient who received a liver transplant. The T cells may partly be graft donor cells.

The chain recombines TRBV19 with TRBJ1-3; 8 bases line up with TRBD1. Trimming at V came to 5 bases and at J to 4 bases, leaving 4 bases not matched to a gene. Germline V CDR1 and CDR2: LNHDA, SQIVND (reference sequence). This CDR3 is 14 amino acids long. The CDR3 region is CASSSTGGGNTIYF. CDR3 nucleotide sequence: TGTGCCAGTAGTTCAACAGGGGGAGGAAACACCATATATTTT.

The rearrangement uses TRBV7-9 and TRBJ1-1; D is possibly TRBD1 (5 bases). This CDR3 has 16 amino acids. The germline V gene encodes CDR1 SEHNR and CDR2 FQNEAQ (reference sequence). Trimming cost V 5 bases and J 0 bases, with 16 bases left between them. This chain's CDR3 is CASSRPAETVNTEAFF. CDR3 bases: TGTGCCAGCAGCCGCCCCGCAGAGACAGTGAACACTGAAGCTTTCTTT.

The rearrangement joins TRBV7-2 to TRBJ2-5; 13 positions agree with TRBD2. This CDR3 is 16 amino acids long. Germline trimming cut 6 bases from V and 7 bases from J; bases unmatched to any gene: 11. From germline, CDR1 is SGHTA and CDR2 FQGNSA. The CDR3 region has the DNA TGTGCCAGCAGTATTGGGACTAGCGGGGCCCAGGGGACCCAGTACTTC. Encoded protein: CASSIGTSGAQGTQYF.

J is TRBJ2-7 and V is TRBV7-2; perhaps TRBD1 as D (6 bases). Between the trimmed V and J ends, which lost 4 bases and 3 bases, there was a span of 13 bases. There are 14 residues in the CDR3. Germline V gene data show CDR1 as SGHTA and CDR2 as FQGNSA. CDR3 sequence: CASSSQGRGYEQYF. CDR3 nucleotide sequence: TGTGCCAGCAGCTCACAGGGTCGTGGCTACGAGCAGTACTTC.

This clone showed up just a few times. The chain employs TRBV28 and TRBJ2-7; D call uncertain. This CDR3 region has 12 residues. Germline V gene lookup returns CDR1 MDHEN and CDR2 SYDVKM. Trimming removed 6 bases at V and 5 bases at J, with 11 bases between. CDR3 bases: TGTGCCAGCAGCGGGTCCTCTAACGAGCAGTACTTC. Its protein is CASSGSSNEQYF.

The rearrangement links TRBV5-4 to TRBJ1-6; D possibly corresponds to TRBD1 (6 bases). Between the trimmed V and J ends, which lost 6 bases and 13 bases, there was a span of 17 bases. The CDR3 length is 13 residues. From germline, CDR1 is SGHNT and CDR2 YYREEE (reference sequence). CDR3 in amino acids: CASKPGRQGPLHF. CDR3 bases: TGTGCCAGCAAACCGGGTCGGCAGGGGCCCCTCCACTTT.

V gene TRBV6-6 combines with J gene TRBJ2-1; D possibly corresponds to TRBD2 (6 bases). CDR3 size: 13 residues. V lost 7 bases, J lost 7 bases, and 14 bases lay in between. Per germline, CDR1 MNHNY and CDR2 SVGAGI (reference sequence). CDR3 bases: TGTGCCAGCAAGTTAGGAGGGTCAAATGAGCAGTTCTTC. Translating gives CASKLGGSNEQFF.

The chain couples TRBV5-1 to TRBJ2-2; D is possibly TRBD1 (8 bases). Germline V CDR1 and CDR2: SGHRS, YFSETQ. The CDR3 is made up of 15 amino acids. The germline V and J ends were trimmed by 5 bases and 3 bases, with 14 bases remaining between them. DNA of the CDR3: TGCGCCAGCAGGAGTACAGGGGGGGACACCGGGGAGCTGTTTTTT. It specifies CASRSTGGDTGELFF.

V and J are TRBV5-1 and TRBJ2-5; the D gene is possibly TRBD2 (6 bases). The CDR3 has 14 amino acids. Germline V gene sequence: CDR1 SGHRS, CDR2 YFSETQ. Trimming cost V 2 bases and J 5 bases, with 13 bases left between them. The CDR3 DNA reads TGCGCCAGCAGCTTAATGGGCGGGAAGGAGACCCAGTACTTC. This encodes CASSLMGGKETQYF.

The V gene is TRBV11-2, the J gene TRBJ2-6; D unclear. V lost 1 base and J 12 bases, leaving 22 bases between the germline ends. CDR3 size: 17 residues. Germline loops: CDR1 SGHAT, CDR2 FQNNGV. CDR3 DNA sequence: TGTGCCAGCAGCTTAGGTTCTCAGAAGCCTCTCTATAGCGTCCTGACTTTC. Amino acids: CASSLGSQKPLYSVLTF. The variable domain in full, completed from reference TRBV11-2 and TRBJ2-6, reads EAGVAQSPRYKIIEKRQSVAFWCNPISGHATLYWYQQILGQGPKLLIQFQNNGVVDDSQLPKDRFSAERLKGVDSTLKIQPAKLEDSAVYLCASSLGSQKPLYSVLTFGAGSRLTVL.

The V gene is TRBV7-2, the J gene TRBJ2-7, with 8 bases identical to TRBD2. With V trimmed by 4 bases and J by 0 bases, 8 bases remained unmatched. The CDR3 covers 16 residues. Germline assignment: CDR1 SGHTA and CDR2 FQGNSA. The CDR3 bases are TGTGCCAGCAGCTCCCTTACTAGCGGAAGCTCCTACGAGCAGTACTTC. Translating it yields CASSSLTSGSSYEQYF. The whole variable domain, remainder taken from reference TRBV7-2 and TRBJ2-7, is GAGVSQSPSNKVTEKGKDVELRCDPISGHTALYWYRQSLGQGLEFLIYFQGNSAPDKSGLPSDRFSAERTGGSVSTLTIQRTQQEDSAVYLCASSSLTSGSSYEQYFGPGTRLTVT.

This clone was recorded only once. The rearrangement joins TRBV29-1 to TRBJ2-2, with 8 positions matching TRBD1. CDR1 is SQVTM and CDR2 is ANQGSEA in the germline V gene. Trimming cost V 7 bases and J 4 bases; bases outside gene matches: 11. The CDR3 extends over 15 amino acids. CDR3 sequence reads: CSAPGTGGSTGELFF. CDR3 coding DNA: TGCAGCGCGCCCGGAACAGGGGGATCCACCGGGGAGCTGTTTTTT.

The J gene is TRBJ2-1, the V gene TRBV2; TRBD2 aligns across 9 bases. The length of the CDR3 is 16 residues. J gave up 0 bases and V 6 bases, and 6 bases lay outside the gene matches. CDR1 and CDR2 (germline): SNHLY, FYNNEI. Here the CDR3 reads CASRLAGATSYNEQFF. In DNA form, the CDR3 reads TGTGCCAGCAGGTTAGCGGGAGCAACCTCCTACAATGAGCAGTTCTTC.

The chain recombines TRBV5-6 with TRBJ2-7; no definite D call. The CDR3 loop spans 12 amino acids. CDR1 and CDR2 from the germline V gene are SGHDT and YYEEEE. Trimming shortened V by 4 bases and J by 4 bases, and 9 bases separated the two germline ends. The CDR3 region has the DNA TGTGCCAGCAGCCCATTGGGGTACGAGCAGTACTTC. Amino acid sequence: CASSPLGYEQYF.

The chain recombines TRBV19 with TRBJ1-3; D may be TRBD1 (5 bases). The CDR3 contains 17 residues. CDR1 is LNHDA, CDR2 SQIVND, per germline (reference sequence). V was cut by 5 bases and J by 4 bases, with 21 bases left in between. CDR3 sequence (DNA): TGTGCCAGTAGTCCCTACGAGAGTCGGGGCTTGGGAAACACCATATATTTT. This sequence encodes CASSPYESRGLGNTIYF.

The chain combines TRBV23-1 with TRBJ2-4, with 10 bases fitting TRBD1. TRBV23-1 has ORF status, its function being uncertain. With 2 bases clipped from V and 8 bases from J, the junction kept 6 bases outside the gene matches. There are 15 residues in the CDR3. CDR3 protein: CASSQRGTGEDIQYF. CDR3 in DNA: TGCGCCAGCAGTCAACGCGGGACAGGGGAAGACATTCAGTACTTC.

The genes are TRBV7-2 and TRBJ1-2; 7 bases agree with TRBD1. Unmatched junction bases numbered 8, after V lost 5 bases and J lost 2 bases. CDR1 SGHTA and CDR2 FQGNSA come from the germline V gene. CDR3 length: 15 residues. CDR3 amino acids: CASSPGQIINYGYTF. For the CDR3, the DNA is TGTGCCAGCAGCCCGGGACAGATCATAAACTATGGCTACACCTTC.

The rearrangement joins TRBV2 to TRBJ1-2; D call uncertain. The CDR3 runs 13 residues. V was trimmed by 1 base and J by 8 bases, leaving 11 bases between them. Germline assignment: CDR1 SNHLY and CDR2 FYNNEI. The CDR3 bases are TGTGCCAGCAGTGAAGTCCCCCACATGGGCTACACCTTC. Residues: CASSEVPHMGYTF.

A remark on this clone: In this CDR3 the conserved last residue, phenylalanine or tryptophan, is missing, so a read error is likely. No DNA is shown, since the ends of the CDR3 on it are uncertain; the CDR3 is the one TCRdb lists. The chain links TRBV6-5 to TRBJ2-3; TRBD2 reflects the table's D call only, with no check against the DNA. Germline V gene lookup returns CDR1 MNHEY and CDR2 SVGAGI. The CDR3 spans 8 residues, counting both ends. CDR3 sequence reads: CAIVGRTL.

The CDR3 DNA reads TGCGCCAGCAGCCCGAAGGACAGACTGAACACTGAAGCTTTCTTT. Protein sequence: CASSPKDRLNTEAFF. V usage is TRBV5-1 and J usage is TRBJ1-1; a possible D gene is TRBD1 (6 bases). The V and J ends lost 4 bases and 0 bases respectively, with 13 bases between them. Germline-derived CDR1 and CDR2 are SGHRS and YFSETQ. The CDR3 covers 15 residues.

DNA for the CDR3: TGTGCCAGCAGGTGGGGGACAGGGGATGAAAAACTGTTTTTT. Translating gives CASRWGTGDEKLFF. The chain joins TRBV7-9 to TRBJ1-4; the match to TRBD1 covers 10 bases. The ends lost 6 bases at V and 6 bases at J; junction bases unmatched: 4. Germline values: CDR1 SEHNR, CDR2 FQNEAQ (reference sequence). The CDR3 extends over 14 amino acids.

Written as DNA, the CDR3 is TGTGCCAGCAGCTCGGACAGGGCTGGGTACGAGCAGTACTTC. Translated: CASSSDRAGYEQYF. The chain employs TRBV7-2 and TRBJ2-7, with 8 nucleotides matching TRBD1. The CDR3 totals 14 residues. The V gene end was trimmed by 4 bases and the J gene end by 4 bases; junction bases not matched to a gene: 6. Germline CDR1 SGHTA, CDR2 FQGNSA.

V is TRBV6-5 and J is TRBJ2-3; possibly TRBD2 for D (6 bases). The CDR3 has 13 residues. V was shortened by 6 bases and J by 1 base, with 8 bases between the two germline ends. Germline-derived CDR1 and CDR2 are MNHEY and SVGAGI. The DNA for the CDR3 is TGTGCCAGCAGGCCTAGCGGCACAGATACGCAGTATTTT. Protein sequence: CASRPSGTDTQYF.

The chain is built from TRBV4-3 and TRBJ1-2; D unresolved. The CDR3 has 14 residues. Trimming cost V 0 bases and J 2 bases, with 7 bases left between them. In germline, CDR1 is LGHNA, CDR2 YSLEER. The CDR3 nucleotides are TGCGCCAGCAGCCAAGATGCCAGAAACTATGGCTACACCTTC. It translates to CASSQDARNYGYTF.

CDR3 residues: CASSYGTGRATETQYF. DNA for the CDR3: TGTGCCAGCAGTTACGGGACAGGGCGGGCGACAGAGACCCAGTACTTC. The V and J genes are TRBV6-6 and TRBJ2-5; 9 positions match TRBD1. The CDR3 runs to 16 residues. The V segment lost 2 bases and the J segment 4 bases; nucleotides outside the gene matches: 8. CDR1 MNHNY and CDR2 SVGAGI come from the germline V gene (reference sequence).

This clone has a handful of counts. The J gene is TRBJ2-5, the V gene TRBV13, with 9 nucleotides matching TRBD2. The CDR3 spans 17 residues. Germline values: CDR1 PRHDT, CDR2 FYEKMQ (reference sequence). The junction had 10 bases not matched to a gene; V was cut back by 0 bases and J by 5 bases. CDR3 coding DNA: TGTGCCAGCAGCTTAGGACTAGCGGGTACTACCGTGGAGACCCAGTACTTC. Its protein is CASSLGLAGTTVETQYF.

This sequence joins TRBV6-1 and TRBJ1-2; unclear D gene. CDR1 and CDR2 (germline): MNHNS, SASEGT. This CDR3 contains 14 residues. V was pared by 2 bases and J by 4 bases, with 11 bases between. This CDR3 reads CASSELSESYGYTF. The CDR3 coding sequence is TGTGCCAGCAGTGAATTGTCAGAGTCCTATGGCTACACCTTC.

The V and J genes are TRBV7-3 and TRBJ1-6; TRBD1 matches 8 bases. Trimming at V came to 2 bases and at J to 9 bases, leaving 6 bases not matched to a gene. The CDR3 consists of 15 residues. Germline-derived CDR1 and CDR2 are SGHTA and FQGTGA. CDR3 coding DNA: TGTGCCAGCAGCTTACAGGGGGCGCAGAGTTCACCCCTCCACTTT. Encoded protein: CASSLQGAQSSPLHF.

The chain uses TRBV5-1 and TRBJ2-2; TRBD1 agrees at 7 bases. The length of the CDR3 is 15 residues. Germline CDR1 and CDR2: SGHRS and YFSETQ. Trimming removed 4 bases from V and 2 bases from J; junction bases left unmatched: 5. The CDR3 loop is CASSATGFNTGELFF. The DNA for the CDR3 is TGCGCCAGCAGCGCGACAGGGTTCAACACCGGGGAGCTGTTTTTT.